Each of the 30 T cell receptor beta chains below was sequenced from the same sample in a study of shared clonotypes between healthy human individuals. Repertoires were generated with immunoSEQ multiplex PCR, while TCRdb's copy carries only in-frame clones and drops some. Of approximately 500,000 clones listed, more than 65% are singletons. Sequencing was done on a sample of PBMCs. Receptors originate from a woman aged 40 to 55 in good health. Some clones in this sample may be carry-over from other donors' samples.

This chain joins TRBV15 and TRBJ2-7, with D unclear. Trimming stripped 0 bases from V and 4 bases from J, with 16 bases between. The CDR3 covers 16 residues. Germline values: CDR1 LNHNV, CDR2 YYDKDF (reference sequence). The CDR3 reads CATSRDGTALIYEQYF. In DNA form, the CDR3 reads TGTGCCACCAGCAGAGATGGTACCGCGCTGATTTACGAGCAGTACTTC.

This chain connects TRBV10-3 to TRBJ2-1, with TRBD2 as a possible D gene (5 bases). The germline gives CDR1 ENHRY, CDR2 SYGVKD. V lost 6 bases and J lost 0, with 12 bases in between. This CDR3 region has 15 residues. The CDR3 DNA reads as TGTGCCATCAGCACGGTGGGGAGCTCCTACAATGAGCAGTTCTTC. It is translated as CAISTVGSSYNEQFF.

CDR3 bases: TGTGCCAGCAGAAGCGGGAGGAACACCGGGGAGCTGTTTTTT. This sequence encodes CASRSGRNTGELFF. The chain has TRBV27 and TRBJ2-2; 8 bases fit TRBD2. Germline loops: CDR1 MNHEY, CDR2 SMNVEV (reference sequence). The CDR3 covers 14 residues. V dropped 6 bases and J dropped 1; count of bases not matched to a gene: 1.

This clone showed up just once. The chain recombines TRBV15 with TRBJ2-1; tentatively, D is TRBD2 (6 bases). The CDR3 extends over 15 amino acids. The V gene's germline CDR1 is LNHNV and CDR2 YYDKDF (reference sequence). Trimming left V 0 bases short and J 4 bases short, with 10 bases between. The chain's CDR3 is CATSRERDFYNEQFF. The CDR3 nucleotides are TGTGCCACCAGCAGAGAACGGGACTTTTACAATGAGCAGTTCTTC.

A remark on this clone: With a much larger clone just one base away, this may be a read error. This specimen includes other DNA sequences encoding the same CDR3. The chain combines TRBV5-1 with TRBJ2-5; maybe TRBD1 (6 bases). Matching the DNA end better, TRBJ2-7 makes the J call doubtful. Germline values: CDR1 SGHRS, CDR2 YFSETQ. CDR3 length equals 17 residues. This CDR3 reads CASTRGTGNGESYEQYF. DNA for the CDR3: TGCGCCAGCACAAGGGGGACGGGGAACGGGGAATCCTACGAGCAGTACTTC.

The chain recombines TRBV29-1 with TRBJ1-2; 7 bases map to TRBD1. The CDR3 is 14 amino acids. CDR1 is SQVTM and CDR2 is ANQGSEA in the germline V gene. V trimming: 6 bases; J trimming: 5 bases; junction bases outside the gene matches: 12. CDR3 residues: CSVGPGETGYGYTF. CDR3 in DNA: TGCAGCGTAGGTCCGGGAGAGACAGGGTATGGCTACACCTTC.

This clone was counted once. A far larger clone is only one base removed, so a read error is likely. The rearrangement joins TRBV11-2 to TRBJ2-7, with no clear D. The germline V and J ends were trimmed by 3 bases and 5 bases, with 23 bases remaining between them. From germline, CDR1 is SGHAT and CDR2 FQNNGV. This CDR3 has 17 amino acids. The CDR3 DNA is TGTGCCAGCAGCTTTGATCCCCCGGTTTTTCTAGGGAACGAGCAGTACTTC. Translated: CASSFDPPVFLGNEQYF. The variable domain in full, with the rest retrieved from reference TRBV11-2 and TRBJ2-7, is EAGVAQSPRYKIIEKRQSVAFWCNPISGHATLYWYQQILGQGPKLLIQFQNNGVVDDSQLPKDRFSAERLKGVDSTLKIQPAKLEDSAVYLCASSFDPPVFLGNEQYFGPGTRLTVT.

A note on this clone: A much larger clone differs by one base, so this may be a read error. V and J are TRBV5-6 and TRBJ1-5; perhaps TRBD1 as D (6 bases). The CDR3 is 15 residues long. From germline, CDR1 is SGHDT and CDR2 YYEEEE. CDR3 residues: CAGSSQGYSNQPQHF. The CDR3 nucleotides read TGTGCCGGCAGCTCTCAGGGGTATAGCAATCAGCCCCAGCATTTT.

V usage is TRBV5-4 and J usage is TRBJ2-7; 12 positions match TRBD1. CDR1 SGHNT and CDR2 YYREEE come from the germline V gene (reference sequence). The CDR3 sequence is 15 residues long. V lost 4 bases and J lost 6; bases outside the gene matches: 8. Here the CDR3 reads CASSGDRGRLGEQYF. CDR3 coding DNA: TGTGCCAGCAGCGGGGACAGGGGGCGACTCGGCGAGCAGTACTTC. Complete variable domain (other parts from reference TRBV5-4 and TRBJ2-7): ETGVTQSPTHLIKTRGQQVTLRCSSQSGHNTVSWYQQALGQGPQFIFQYYREEENGRGNFPPRFSGLQFPNYSSELNVNALELDDSALYLCASSGDRGRLGEQYFGPGTRLTVT.

The chain links TRBV6-5 to TRBJ2-1; D ambiguous. The germline V and J ends were trimmed by 3 bases and 0 bases, with 12 bases remaining between them. The germline CDR1 and CDR2 sequences are MNHEY and SVGAGI. CDR3 length: 16 amino acids. CDR3 sequence reads: CASSYWVKSSYNEQFF. DNA of the CDR3: TGTGCCAGCAGTTATTGGGTCAAGAGCTCCTACAATGAGCAGTTCTTC.

The chain combines TRBV5-4 with TRBJ2-1; possibly TRBD1 or TRBD2 for D (5 bases each). Trimming left V 0 bases short and J 9 bases short, with 13 bases between. Germline lookup yields CDR1 SGHNT and CDR2 YYREEE (reference sequence). CDR3 length equals 14 residues. CDR3 protein: CASSLVGEIPEQFF. CDR3 DNA: TGTGCCAGCAGCTTGGTGGGGGAGATCCCTGAGCAGTTCTTC. Full variable domain (rest looked up from reference TRBV5-4 and TRBJ2-1): ETGVTQSPTHLIKTRGQQVTLRCSSQSGHNTVSWYQQALGQGPQFIFQYYREEENGRGNFPPRFSGLQFPNYSSELNVNALELDDSALYLCASSLVGEIPEQFFGPGTRLTVL.

The V call is TRBV27, the J call TRBJ2-7; D is possibly TRBD1 or TRBD2 (5 bases each). The CDR3 spans 14 residues. Germline V gives CDR1 MNHEY, CDR2 SMNVEV (reference sequence). Trimming left V 4 bases short and J 5 bases short, with 15 bases between. The CDR3 nucleotides read TGTGCCAGCAGTTCGGGACGGGCTCCCCACGAGCAGTACTTC. It encodes CASSSGRAPHEQYF.

The chain carries TRBV5-4 and TRBJ2-7, with D possibly called TRBD1 or TRBD2 (5 bases each). This CDR3 has 15 amino acids. Germline V lookup: CDR1 SGHNT, CDR2 YYREEE (reference sequence). The V gene lost 4 bases and the J gene lost 5 bases, with 19 bases spanning the gap. DNA of the CDR3: TGTGCCAGCAGCCCTCGGGACGGTAACATCAACGAGCAGTACTTC. Its protein product is CASSPRDGNINEQYF. Variable domain in full (rest from reference TRBV5-4 and TRBJ2-7): ETGVTQSPTHLIKTRGQQVTLRCSSQSGHNTVSWYQQALGQGPQFIFQYYREEENGRGNFPPRFSGLQFPNYSSELNVNALELDDSALYLCASSPRDGNINEQYFGPGTRLTVT.

V is TRBV6-1 and J is TRBJ2-1, with D possibly being TRBD2 (5 bases). The CDR3 is 13 residues long. Germline CDR1 and CDR2: MNHNS and SASEGT. V lost 6 bases, J lost 7 bases, and 13 bases lay in between. The CDR3 sequence is CASRVGALNEQFF. CDR3 nucleotides: TGTGCCAGCAGGGTGGGAGCTTTGAATGAGCAGTTCTTC.

The chain couples TRBV28 to TRBJ2-1, with D possibly matching TRBD2 (5 bases). Germline lookup yields CDR1 MDHEN and CDR2 SYDVKM. Trimming cost V 6 bases and J 3 bases, with 15 bases left between them. The CDR3 consists of 15 residues. The CDR3 bases are TGTGCCAGCAGGCCGTTGGGCGCGGGCTACAATGAGCAGTTCTTC. Its translation is CASRPLGAGYNEQFF.

This clone has a handful of counts. This sequence joins TRBV6-4 and TRBJ2-6, with D uncertain. V lost 5 bases, J lost 2 bases, and 7 bases lay in between. The CDR3 is 14 residues long. Germline V gene sequence: CDR1 MRHNA, CDR2 SNTAGT. CDR3 protein: CASSQLPGANVLTF. The CDR3 nucleotides read TGTGCCAGCAGTCAGTTACCTGGGGCCAACGTCCTGACTTTC.

In its sample, this clone was seen a few times. The rearrangement uses TRBV10-2 and TRBJ2-1; possible D gene TRBD2, 5 bases. The V gene lost 6 bases and the J gene lost 9 bases, with 24 bases spanning the gap. The CDR3 is made up of 16 amino acids. Per the germline V gene, CDR1 is WSHSY and CDR2 is SAAADI. CDR3 DNA sequence: TGCGCCAGCAGGGCGAGCGGCCCCCGGGCCCTCCTTGAGCAGTTCTTC. Its translation is CASRASGPRALLEQFF.

This clone was found many times. The chain combines TRBV9 with TRBJ1-1; TRBD1 matches 7 bases. CDR1 and CDR2 from the germline V gene are SGDLS and YYNGEE. The CDR3 runs 15 residues. V lost 4 bases and J lost 3; bases outside the gene matches: 9. CDR3 sequence (DNA): TGTGCCAGCAGCCCATCCGGGGACAGCTACACTGAAGCTTTCTTT. This codes for CASSPSGDSYTEAFF.

To note about this clone: Only one base separates this from a far larger clonotype, so it likely reflects a read error. The chain carries TRBV25-1 and TRBJ1-1, with TRBD1 matching 7 bases. The CDR3 sequence is 13 residues long. Germline CDR1 and CDR2: MGHDK and SYGVNS. The CDR3 here is CASSPRGNTKAFF. The CDR3 DNA reads as TGTGCCAGCAGTCCCAGGGGGAACACTAAAGCTTTCTTT.

Worth noting for this clone: A far larger clone is just one base off, so this is likely a read error. The rearrangement uses TRBV30 and TRBJ2-2; no firm D call. Germline V CDR1 and CDR2: GTSNPN, SVGIG (reference sequence). The CDR3 totals 11 residues. V was pared by 8 bases and J by 1 base, with 5 bases between. The CDR3 reads CAAGNTGELFF. In DNA form, the CDR3 reads TGTGCCGCAGGGAACACCGGGGAGCTGTTTTTT.

Comments on this clone: It is likely a read error: a sequence one base away is far more abundant. The gene calls are TRBV28 and TRBJ1-5, with TRBD1 as a possible D gene (5 bases). CDR1 is MDHEN and CDR2 is SYDVKM in the germline V gene. The CDR3 is 16 residues long. Trimming removed 7 bases from V and 5 bases from J, with 21 bases in between. CDR3 sequence: CASTFPGQVCDQPQHF. Here the CDR3 DNA reads TGTGCCAGCACCTTCCCAGGGCAGGTGTGCGATCAGCCCCAGCATTTT. The full variable domain, with the rest looked up from reference TRBV28 and TRBJ1-5, is DVKVTQSSRYLVKRTGEKVFLECVQDMDHENMFWYRQDPGLGLRLIYFSYDVKMKEKGDIPEGYSVSREKKERFSLILESASTNQTSMYLCASTFPGQVCDQPQHFGDGTRLSIL.

This clone was found once. The chain employs TRBV30 and TRBJ1-4, with D unclear. Germline-derived CDR1 and CDR2 are GTSNPN and SVGIG (reference sequence). V was cut by 4 bases and J by 8 bases, with 17 bases left in between. The CDR3 loop spans 14 amino acids. The CDR3 DNA sequence: TGTGCCTGGACCCCGGGTAGGGCGGACGAAAAACTGTTTTTT. It specifies CAWTPGRADEKLFF.

The rearrangement uses TRBV7-2 and TRBJ1-1; a possible D gene is TRBD1 (6 bases). Trimming stripped 3 bases from V and 6 bases from J, with 11 bases between. The germline V gene encodes CDR1 SGHTA and CDR2 FQGNSA. This CDR3 has 13 amino acids. The CDR3 DNA reads as TGTGCCAGCAGCTTCAGGGGTGCCCCTGAAGCTTTCTTT. Encoded protein: CASSFRGAPEAFF.

The rearrangement joins TRBV29-1 to TRBJ2-1; D is unresolved. Germline assignment: CDR1 SQVTM and CDR2 ANQGSEA. Trimming cost V 3 bases and J 5 bases, with 17 bases left between them. CDR3 size: 15 residues. CDR3 sequence reads: CSVERWGNRNNEQFF. Written as DNA, the CDR3 is TGCAGCGTTGAGAGATGGGGAAACAGAAACAATGAGCAGTTCTTC.

The chain combines TRBV29-1 with TRBJ2-7; a weak D match, TRBD2 (5 bases). The J call is uncertain, as TRBJ2-5 better fits the DNA end. CDR3 size: 13 residues. From germline, CDR1 is SQVTM and CDR2 ANQGSEA. The CDR3 DNA reads TGCAGCGTTGCCGAGGGAGCAAGGGAGACCCAGTACTTC. Its translation is CSVAEGARETQYF.

Only one count was recorded for this clone. The chain combines TRBV10-3 with TRBJ1-3; 11 bases are shared with TRBD1. V dropped 10 bases and J dropped 0; count of bases not matched to a gene: 5. The CDR3 is 15 residues long. From germline, CDR1 is ENHRY and CDR2 SYGVKD. The CDR3 sequence: CATRGQGDSGNTIYF. CDR3 DNA: TGTGCCACCAGGGGACAGGGGGACTCTGGAAACACCATATATTTT.

The chain employs TRBV5-6 and TRBJ1-1; D call uncertain. CDR3 size: 14 residues. V was pared by 4 bases and J by 1 base, with 11 bases between. Germline CDR1 is SGHDT and CDR2 is YYEEEE. The CDR3 sequence is CASSMDSPNTEAFF. CDR3 coding DNA: TGTGCCAGCAGCATGGACTCACCGAACACTGAAGCTTTCTTT. Complete variable domain (other parts from reference TRBV5-6 and TRBJ1-1): DAGVTQSPTHLIKTRGQQVTLRCSPKSGHDTVSWYQQALGQGPQFIFQYYEEEERQRGNFPDRFSGHQFPNYSSELNVNALLLGDSALYLCASSMDSPNTEAFFGQGTRLTVV.

The chain couples TRBV30 to TRBJ2-7; 7 bases line up with TRBD1. The CDR3 loop spans 12 amino acids. Germline loops: CDR1 GTSNPN, CDR2 SVGIG (reference sequence). V was clipped by 7 bases and J by 3 bases; unmatched bases: 6. The CDR3 loop is CASGQVRYEQYF. Written as DNA, the CDR3 is TGTGCCTCAGGACAGGTTCGCTACGAGCAGTACTTC.

With regard to this clone: With only one base between it and a far larger clone, this is likely a read error. The genes are TRBV2 and TRBJ2-7; D is uncertain. V was pared by 7 bases and J by 2 bases, with 15 bases between. Germline-derived CDR1 and CDR2 are SNHLY and FYNNEI. This CDR3 is built from 14 residues. CDR3 in amino acids: CASMLEPRAYEQYF. In DNA form, the CDR3 reads TGTGCCAGCATGCTGGAGCCTCGGGCCTACGAGCAGTACTTC.

V is TRBV5-3 and J is TRBJ2-2, with TRBD1 matching 10 bases. TRBV5-3 is designated an ORF whose function remains uncertain. This CDR3 is built from 13 residues. V trimming: 6 bases; J trimming: 5 bases; junction bases outside the gene matches: 1. The CDR3 DNA sequence: TGTGCCAGAACGGGACAGGGGACCGGGGAGCTGTTTTTT. Its protein product is CARTGQGTGELFF.